Listed below are T cell receptor beta chains from one sample, sequenced in a study of cytomegalovirus exposure and HLA in healthy donors. TCRdb keeps only in-frame clones here, not all; method: immunoSEQ multiplex PCR. The table lists roughly 180,000 clones, approximately 85% of them singletons. Sequencing was carried out using PBMCs. The origin of the receptors is a young man in good health and CMV-seropositive. Each CDR3 is given with its conserved first and last residue. A D gene is named only where the DNA matches it firmly. The listing skips clone size in some rows; elsewhere it reads once, few, many or a size class.

d_call: NA; clone_size: once; v_call: TRBV9; j_call: TRBJ2-7; cdr3_nt: TGTGCCAGCAGCGTGAGGGAGGGGGACTACGAGCAGTACTTC; cdr3_aa: CASSVREGDYEQYF
d_call: NA; clone_size: NA; v_call: TRBV7-6; j_call: TRBJ2-7; cdr3_nt: TGTGCCAGCAGCTTAGGCCGGAGTTGGGACAACTACGAGCAGTACTTC; cdr3_aa: CASSLGRSWDNYEQYF
d_call: NA; clone_size: NA; v_call: TRBV7-9; j_call: TRBJ2-3; cdr3_nt: TGTGCCAGCAGCTTCCGGGGTCGCCCAGATACGCAGTATTTT; cdr3_aa: CASSFRGRPDTQYF
d_call: NA; clone_size: NA; v_call: TRBV15; j_call: TRBJ1-4; cdr3_nt: TGTGCCACCAGCAGAGAAGTCAGGGTGGCTGAAAAACTGTTTTTT; cdr3_aa: CATSREVRVAEKLFF
d_call: NA; clone_size: NA; v_call: TRBV25-1; j_call: TRBJ2-3; cdr3_nt: TGTGCCAGCAGTGACGTGGGCGGCACAGATACGCAGTATTTT; cdr3_aa: CASSDVGGTDTQYF
d_call: TRBD1; clone_size: NA; v_call: TRBV10-3; j_call: TRBJ1-2; cdr3_nt: TGTGCCATCAGGAACGGACAGGGGTCCACTAACTATGGCTACACCTTC; cdr3_aa: CAIRNGQGSTNYGYTF
d_call: NA; clone_size: NA; v_call: TRBV6-5; j_call: TRBJ2-7; cdr3_nt: TGTGCCAGCAGTTACGTGGGGGGGCCCTACGAGCAGTACTTC; cdr3_aa: CASSYVGGPYEQYF
d_call: NA; clone_size: NA; v_call: TRBV11-2; j_call: TRBJ1-6; cdr3_nt: TGTGCCAGCAGCTTAGAAACCGAGCCCCCAGGGTACCTCCACTTT; cdr3_aa: CASSLETEPPGYLHF
d_call: TRBD1; clone_size: few; v_call: TRBV5-1; j_call: TRBJ1-4; cdr3_nt: TGCGCCAGCAGCCGGTCCCGGGACAGGGTTGCGAATAATGAAAAACTGTTTTTT; cdr3_aa: CASSRSRDRVANNEKLFF
d_call: NA; clone_size: NA; v_call: TRBV30; j_call: TRBJ2-5; cdr3_nt: TGTGCCTGGAGTCGCCGGGACACTCAAGAGACCCAGTACTTC; cdr3_aa: CAWSRRDTQETQYF
d_call: TRBD1; clone_size: NA; v_call: TRBV6-6; j_call: TRBJ2-7; cdr3_nt: TGTGCCAGCAAGGGGGCTCTCTCCTACGAGCAGTACTTC; cdr3_aa: CASKGALSYEQYF
d_call: NA; clone_size: NA; v_call: TRBV9; j_call: TRBJ2-7; cdr3_nt: TGTGCCAGCAGCGTAGCTACAGGGATGAACTACGAGCAGTACTTC; cdr3_aa: CASSVATGMNYEQYF
d_call: TRBD2; clone_size: NA; v_call: TRBV6-5; j_call: TRBJ2-3; cdr3_nt: TGTGCCAGCAGGGATAGCGGGGGCCGGCATAGTACGCAGTATTTT; cdr3_aa: CASRDSGGRHSTQYF
d_call: NA; clone_size: NA; v_call: TRBV12-2; j_call: TRBJ2-7; cdr3_nt: TGTGCAAGTCGCTTAGTTTGTGGGAGTGAGTACGAGCAGTACTTC; cdr3_aa: CASRLVCGSEYEQYF
d_call: NA; clone_size: NA; v_call: TRBV11-2; j_call: TRBJ2-5; cdr3_nt: TGTGCCAGCAGCCTGGGCAGGGGTGGGGAGACCCAGTACTTC; cdr3_aa: CASSLGRGGETQYF
d_call: TRBD1; clone_size: NA; v_call: TRBV5-3; j_call: TRBJ2-7; cdr3_nt: TGTGCCAGAAGCTTCCTAGGACAGGGGAGCTCCTACGAGCAGTACTTC; cdr3_aa: CARSFLGQGSSYEQYF
d_call: NA; clone_size: NA; v_call: TRBV10-3; j_call: TRBJ2-3; cdr3_nt: TGTGCCATCCGGGGGTTAGATACGCAGTATTTT; cdr3_aa: CAIRGLDTQYF
d_call: TRBD1; clone_size: NA; v_call: TRBV6-6; j_call: TRBJ2-7; cdr3_nt: TGTGCCAGCAGTTACACCCCGGACAGGGAAGACGAGCAGTACTTC; cdr3_aa: CASSYTPDREDEQYF
d_call: NA; clone_size: once; v_call: TRBV6-1; j_call: TRBJ2-6; cdr3_nt: TGTGCCAGCAGTGAAGCGCCTCACAGGATGATCTCTGGGGCCAACGTCCTGACTTTC; cdr3_aa: CASSEAPHRMISGANVLTF
d_call: NA; clone_size: NA; v_call: TRBV5-1; j_call: TRBJ1-5; cdr3_nt: TGCGCCAGCAGCTTGAGGGGACATCAAGGTCAGCCCCAGCATTTT; cdr3_aa: CASSLRGHQGQPQHF
d_call: TRBD2; clone_size: once; v_call: TRBV10-3; j_call: TRBJ2-1; cdr3_nt: TGTGCCATCGCCCTGTCCATGGCGGGAGGCTACAATGAGCAGTTCTTC; cdr3_aa: CAIALSMAGGYNEQFF
d_call: TRBD1; clone_size: NA; v_call: TRBV19; j_call: TRBJ2-1; cdr3_nt: TGTGCCAGTAGTATAAAGGGGACAGGGGTACCCTACAATGAGCAGTTCTTC; cdr3_aa: CASSIKGTGVPYNEQFF
d_call: TRBD1; clone_size: NA; v_call: TRBV27; j_call: TRBJ2-7; cdr3_nt: TGTGCCAGCAGTTTCGACAGGGGGCTGATCTACGAGCAGTACTTC; cdr3_aa: CASSFDRGLIYEQYF
d_call: NA; clone_size: NA; v_call: TRBV9; j_call: TRBJ2-2; cdr3_nt: TGTGCCAGCAGCGTAGCGGCGGATGGCGGGGAGCTGTTTTTT; cdr3_aa: CASSVAADGGELFF
d_call: NA; clone_size: NA; v_call: TRBV6-1; j_call: TRBJ1-6; cdr3_nt: TGTGCCAGCAGCCCGGGGGATAGAGGGTCACCCCTCCACTTT; cdr3_aa: CASSPGDRGSPLHF
d_call: TRBD1; clone_size: NA; v_call: TRBV4-3; j_call: TRBJ2-2; cdr3_nt: TGCGCCAGCAGCCAAGATCGGGACAGGAACACCGGGGAGCTGTTTTTT; cdr3_aa: CASSQDRDRNTGELFF
d_call: NA; clone_size: NA; v_call: TRBV27; j_call: TRBJ2-7; cdr3_nt: TGTGCCAGCACTCGGTCAGGGGCCCCCTCGTACGAGCAGTACTTC; cdr3_aa: CASTRSGAPSYEQYF
d_call: TRBD1; clone_size: NA; v_call: TRBV18; j_call: TRBJ2-2; cdr3_nt: TGTGCCAGCTCACCAACGAGGGGGCGAAGCGGGGAGCTGTTTTTT; cdr3_aa: CASSPTRGRSGELFF
d_call: NA; clone_size: few; v_call: TRBV10-2; j_call: TRBJ2-3; cdr3_nt: TGCGCAGTTCGCCGCGGGGATACGCAGTATTTT; cdr3_aa: CAVRRGDTQYF
d_call: TRBD1; clone_size: once; v_call: TRBV19; j_call: TRBJ1-1; cdr3_nt: TGTGCCAGCTCGACAGGGCCCACTGAAGCTTTCTTT; cdr3_aa: CASSTGPTEAFF
d_call: NA; clone_size: NA; v_call: TRBV4-1; j_call: TRBJ2-3; cdr3_nt: TGCGCCAGCAGCCAAGTTATGTTAATTAGCACAGATACGCAGTATTTT; cdr3_aa: CASSQVMLISTDTQYF
d_call: NA; clone_size: NA; v_call: TRBV7-9; j_call: TRBJ1-2; cdr3_nt: TGTGCCAGCAGCTTATCTGTTTACTATGGCTACACCTTC; cdr3_aa: CASSLSVYYGYTF
d_call: NA; clone_size: few; v_call: TRBV19; j_call: TRBJ1-4; cdr3_nt: TGTGCCAGTATGTCCCAAGGAGATGAAAAACTGTTTTTT; cdr3_aa: CASMSQGDEKLFF
d_call: NA; clone_size: NA; v_call: TRBV9; j_call: TRBJ1-1; cdr3_nt: TGTGCCAGCAGCGACTCCAATTCGGGGGGGAGTTACACTGAAGCTTTCTTT; cdr3_aa: CASSDSNSGGSYTEAFF
d_call: NA; clone_size: NA; v_call: TRBV5-1; j_call: TRBJ1-6; cdr3_nt: TGCGCCAGCAGTTACCCGAATACATCAACGGACTTATATAATTCACCCCTCCACTTT; cdr3_aa: CASSYPNTSTDLYNSPLHF
d_call: TRBD2; clone_size: NA; v_call: TRBV10-3; j_call: TRBJ2-5; cdr3_nt: TGTGCCATCAGGGCCGGGACTAGTAAAGAGACCCAGTACTTC; cdr3_aa: CAIRAGTSKETQYF
d_call: NA; clone_size: NA; v_call: TRBV6-1; j_call: TRBJ1-5; cdr3_nt: TGTGCCAGCAGTCGGGGAGGAATTAATCAGCCCCAGCATTTT; cdr3_aa: CASSRGGINQPQHF
d_call: NA; clone_size: once; v_call: TRBV2; j_call: TRBJ2-2; cdr3_nt: TGTGCCAGCAGTTCCCTGAGGGGGGGCGCCGGGGAGCTGTTTTTT; cdr3_aa: CASSSLRGGAGELFF
d_call: NA; clone_size: NA; v_call: TRBV7-8; j_call: TRBJ1-5; cdr3_nt: TGTGCCAGCAGCTTAGACCTCCGGGGCAATCAGCCCCAGCATTTT; cdr3_aa: CASSLDLRGNQPQHF
d_call: TRBD1; clone_size: NA; v_call: TRBV12-5; j_call: TRBJ2-7; cdr3_nt: TGTGCTAGTGGTTCGTCGACAGGGGGTGGGCACTACGAGCAGTACTTC; cdr3_aa: CASGSSTGGGHYEQYF
d_call: TRBD1; clone_size: NA; v_call: TRBV9; j_call: TRBJ2-5; cdr3_nt: TGTGCCAGCAGCGTAGACAGGGGGCGAGAGACCCAGTACTTC; cdr3_aa: CASSVDRGRETQYF
d_call: TRBD2; clone_size: NA; v_call: TRBV7-2; j_call: TRBJ2-7; cdr3_nt: TGTGCCAGCAGCTCACTAGCGGGGGGGCTGGAGCAGTACTTC; cdr3_aa: CASSSLAGGLEQYF
d_call: NA; clone_size: few; v_call: TRBV6-6; j_call: TRBJ1-4; cdr3_nt: TGTGCCAGCAGTTACATCTGGTCTAGTGAAAAACTGTTTTTT; cdr3_aa: CASSYIWSSEKLFF
d_call: TRBD1; clone_size: NA; v_call: TRBV7-6; j_call: TRBJ2-3; cdr3_nt: TGTGCCAGCAGCTCGGGACAGTCAGATACGCAGTATTTT; cdr3_aa: CASSSGQSDTQYF
d_call: NA; clone_size: NA; v_call: TRBV5-1; j_call: TRBJ2-1; cdr3_nt: TGCGCCAGCAGCAGGGGGGGTGGGGACAATGAGCAGTTCTTC; cdr3_aa: CASSRGGGDNEQFF
d_call: NA; clone_size: NA; v_call: TRBV11-2; j_call: TRBJ2-7; cdr3_nt: TGTGCCAGCAGCTCCGCCGGGGGCTTC; cdr3_aa: CASSSAGGF
d_call: TRBD2; clone_size: NA; v_call: TRBV2; j_call: TRBJ2-5; cdr3_nt: TGTGCTGGAGGTAGCGGGGGAGAGACCCAGTACTTC; cdr3_aa: CAGGSGGETQYF
d_call: NA; clone_size: NA; v_call: TRBV7-9; j_call: TRBJ2-6; cdr3_nt: TGTGCCAGCAGCGCACAGGGTCTGGGGGCCAACGTCCTGACTTTC; cdr3_aa: CASSAQGLGANVLTF
d_call: NA; clone_size: NA; v_call: TRBV13; j_call: TRBJ2-3; cdr3_nt: TGTGCCAGCAGCTTGGGGGCGGATACGCAGTATTTT; cdr3_aa: CASSLGADTQYF
d_call: NA; clone_size: NA; v_call: TRBV7-9; j_call: TRBJ2-7; cdr3_nt: TGTGCCAGCAGCTCGCAAGGCGGGGATTTCTACGAGCAGTACTTC; cdr3_aa: CASSSQGGDFYEQYF
d_call: NA; clone_size: once; v_call: TRBV10-2; j_call: TRBJ1-2; cdr3_nt: TGCGCCAGCAGTGATCGCGTGACAGACCTTCCTGGCTACACCTTC; cdr3_aa: CASSDRVTDLPGYTF
d_call: NA; clone_size: NA; v_call: TRBV5-1; j_call: TRBJ1-5; cdr3_nt: TGCGCCAGCAGCTTCTCAGGGGATTCGAGCAATCAGCCCCAGCATTTT; cdr3_aa: CASSFSGDSSNQPQHF
d_call: NA; clone_size: once; v_call: TRBV30; j_call: TRBJ2-3; cdr3_nt: TGTGCCTGGAGTGCGAGCGGTTTGCAGTATTTT; cdr3_aa: CAWSASGLQYF
d_call: NA; clone_size: NA; v_call: TRBV21-1; j_call: TRBJ1-2; cdr3_nt: TGTGCCAGCAGCAAAGCCCCCCCTCCCCGGGACAGGGTAAACGGCTACACCTTC; cdr3_aa: CASSKAPPPRDRVNGYTF
d_call: NA; clone_size: NA; v_call: TRBV6-6; j_call: TRBJ2-3; cdr3_nt: TGTGCCAGCAGTGCGCCCCACAGCGGGCAGTATTTT; cdr3_aa: CASSAPHSGQYF
d_call: NA; clone_size: NA; v_call: TRBV27; j_call: TRBJ1-5; cdr3_nt: TGTGCCAGCAGTTCCCTAGCGGGGGGCCAGCCCCAGCATTTT; cdr3_aa: CASSSLAGGQPQHF
d_call: TRBD1; clone_size: NA; v_call: TRBV5-1; j_call: TRBJ2-7; cdr3_nt: TGCGCCAGCAGCTCTCAGGGGGACTACGAGCAGTACTTC; cdr3_aa: CASSSQGDYEQYF
d_call: TRBD1; clone_size: NA; v_call: TRBV7-9; j_call: TRBJ2-7; cdr3_nt: TGTGCCAGCAGCCCCCCGACAGGGTCAGAGGAGCAGTACTTC; cdr3_aa: CASSPPTGSEEQYF
d_call: NA; clone_size: few; v_call: TRBV7-6; j_call: TRBJ1-6; cdr3_nt: TGTGCCAGCAGCTTAGCTGGGTTGGGAGGCTCACCCCTCCACTTT; cdr3_aa: CASSLAGLGGSPLHF